Described below is a single TCR beta chain sequence and its context. The antigen is undetermined. Germline values: CDR1 MNHEY, CDR2 SVGAGI. The CDR3 loop spans 13 amino acids. The germline V and J ends were trimmed by 5 bases and 0 bases, with 7 bases remaining between them. This specimen belongs to a study of beta chain features in type 1 diabetes. Study-level findings and limits: TCRB CDR3 length was moderately but significantly reduced in all four CD4+ subsets of Type 1 diabetes patients. Relative to healthy donors, patients appeared to have naive, central memory and Treg TCRB repertoires that were more similar. HLA effects on TCRB rearrangement stayed unresolved here.

The authors reverse transcribed all of the isolated RNA, so sequencing captured expressed TCRB transcripts. Regulatory, naive and central memory T cell samples averaged roughly 4 million reads. Profiling relied on immunoSEQ multiplex PCR, and the TCRdb table lists in-frame clones only, not all of them. The sample holds around 650,000 clones, 9.5% to 15% seen once. The chain recombines TRBV6-5 with TRBJ1-2; D not resolved. The sample taken for sequencing was naive CD4+ T cells from blood. The receptor comes from a man younger than 45 with type 1 diabetes. This chain's CDR3 is CASSPVANYGYTF. DNA for the CDR3: TGTGCCAGCAGTCCAGTAGCTAACTATGGCTACACCTTC.